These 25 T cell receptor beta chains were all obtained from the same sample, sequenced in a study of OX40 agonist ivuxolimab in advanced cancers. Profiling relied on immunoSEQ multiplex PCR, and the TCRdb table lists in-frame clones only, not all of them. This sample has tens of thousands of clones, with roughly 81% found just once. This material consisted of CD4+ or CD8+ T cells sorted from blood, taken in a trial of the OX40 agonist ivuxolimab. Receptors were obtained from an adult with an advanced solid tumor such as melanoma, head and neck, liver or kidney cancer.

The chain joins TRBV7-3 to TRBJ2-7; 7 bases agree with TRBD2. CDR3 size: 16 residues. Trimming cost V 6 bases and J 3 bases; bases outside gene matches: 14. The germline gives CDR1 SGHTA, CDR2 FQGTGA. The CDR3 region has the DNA TGTGCCAGCAGTCCCCGGGGAGGGACTGCTAACTACGAGCAGTACTTC. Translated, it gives CASSPRGGTANYEQYF.

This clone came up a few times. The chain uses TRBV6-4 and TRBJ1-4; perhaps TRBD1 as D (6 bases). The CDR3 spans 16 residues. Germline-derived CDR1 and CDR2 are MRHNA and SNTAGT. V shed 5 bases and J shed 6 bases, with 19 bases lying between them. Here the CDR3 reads CASSREMGARDEKLFF. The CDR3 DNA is TGTGCCAGCAGTCGCGAAATGGGGGCAAGGGATGAAAAACTGTTTTTT.

The CDR3 sequence: CASSTGTGNYGYTF. The CDR3, as DNA: TGTGCCAGCAGTACGGGGACAGGGAACTATGGCTACACCTTC. This chain joins TRBV6-6 and TRBJ1-2, with 9 bases aligning to TRBD1. The CDR3 is made up of 14 amino acids. Germline V lookup: CDR1 MNHNY, CDR2 SVGAGI (reference sequence). J lost 2 bases, V lost 5 bases, and 3 bases had no gene match.

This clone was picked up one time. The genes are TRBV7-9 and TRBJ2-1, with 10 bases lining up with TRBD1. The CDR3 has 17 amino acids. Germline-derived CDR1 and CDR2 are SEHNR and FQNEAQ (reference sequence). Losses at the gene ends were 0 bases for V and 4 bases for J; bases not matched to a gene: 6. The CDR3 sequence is CASSLARGQGQYNEQFF. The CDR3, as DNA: TGTGCCAGCAGCTTAGCGAGGGGACAGGGGCAGTACAATGAGCAGTTCTTC.

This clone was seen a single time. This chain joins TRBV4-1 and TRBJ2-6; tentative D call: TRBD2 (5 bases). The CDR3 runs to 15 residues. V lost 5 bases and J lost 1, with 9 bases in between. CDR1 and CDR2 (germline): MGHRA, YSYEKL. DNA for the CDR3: TGCGCCAGCAGCACCCGGGGTTCTGGGGCCAACGTCCTGACTTTC. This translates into CASSTRGSGANVLTF.

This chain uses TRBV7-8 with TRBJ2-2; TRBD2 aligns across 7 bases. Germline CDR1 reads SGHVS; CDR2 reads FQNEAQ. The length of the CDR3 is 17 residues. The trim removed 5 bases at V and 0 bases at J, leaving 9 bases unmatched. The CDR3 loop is CASSKMGGGTNTGELFF. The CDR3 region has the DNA TGTGCCAGCAGCAAGATGGGCGGGGGTACGAACACCGGGGAGCTGTTTTTT.

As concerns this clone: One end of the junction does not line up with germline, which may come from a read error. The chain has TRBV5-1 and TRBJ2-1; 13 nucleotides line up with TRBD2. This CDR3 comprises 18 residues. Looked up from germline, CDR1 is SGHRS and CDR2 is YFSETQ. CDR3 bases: TGCGCCAGCAGCCCACCGACTAGCGGGAGGCCCTCCGACAATGAGCAGTTCTTC. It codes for CASSPPTSGRPSDNEQFF.

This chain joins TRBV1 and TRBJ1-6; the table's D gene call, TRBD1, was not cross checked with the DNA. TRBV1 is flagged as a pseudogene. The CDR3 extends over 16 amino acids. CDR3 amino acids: CTSSHGQGEGRSPLHF. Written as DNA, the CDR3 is TGCACCAGCAGCCACGGTCAGGGGGAAGGGCGTTCACCCCTCCACTTT.

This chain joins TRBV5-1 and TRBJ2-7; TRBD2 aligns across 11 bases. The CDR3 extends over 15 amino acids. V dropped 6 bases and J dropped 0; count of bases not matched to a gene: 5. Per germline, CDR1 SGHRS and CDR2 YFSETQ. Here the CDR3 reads CASTVSGRASYEQYF. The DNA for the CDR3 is TGCGCCAGCACCGTTAGCGGGAGGGCCTCCTACGAGCAGTACTTC.

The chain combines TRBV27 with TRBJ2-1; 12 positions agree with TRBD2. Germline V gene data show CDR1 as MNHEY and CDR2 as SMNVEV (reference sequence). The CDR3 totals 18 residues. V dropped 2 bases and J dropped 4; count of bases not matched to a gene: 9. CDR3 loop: CASSLRLGGTSGYNEQFF. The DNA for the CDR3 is TGTGCCAGCAGTTTAAGGTTGGGGGGGACTAGCGGGTACAATGAGCAGTTCTTC.

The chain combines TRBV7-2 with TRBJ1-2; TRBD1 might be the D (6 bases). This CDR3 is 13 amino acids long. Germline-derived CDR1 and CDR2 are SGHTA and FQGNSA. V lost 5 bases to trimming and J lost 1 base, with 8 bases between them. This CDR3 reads CASSPDSNYGYTF. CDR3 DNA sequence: TGTGCCAGCAGCCCGGACAGTAACTATGGCTACACCTTC.

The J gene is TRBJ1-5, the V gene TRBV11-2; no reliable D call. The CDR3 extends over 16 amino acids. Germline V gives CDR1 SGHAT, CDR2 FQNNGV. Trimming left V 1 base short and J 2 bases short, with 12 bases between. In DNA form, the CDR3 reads TGTGCCAGCAGCTTAGTTTGGGGAATAGGCAATCAGCCCCAGCATTTT. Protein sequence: CASSLVWGIGNQPQHF.

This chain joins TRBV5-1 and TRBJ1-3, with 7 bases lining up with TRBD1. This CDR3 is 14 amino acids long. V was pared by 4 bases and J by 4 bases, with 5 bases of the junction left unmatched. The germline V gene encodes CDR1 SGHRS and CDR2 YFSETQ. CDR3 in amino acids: CASSRDSPGNTIYF. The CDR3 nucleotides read TGCGCCAGCAGCCGGGACAGCCCGGGAAACACCATATATTTT.

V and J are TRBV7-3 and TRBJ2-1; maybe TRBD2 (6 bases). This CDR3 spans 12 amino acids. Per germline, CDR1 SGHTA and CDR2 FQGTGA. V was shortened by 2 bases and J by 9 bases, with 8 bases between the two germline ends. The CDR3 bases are TGTGCCAGCAGCTTATCGGGAGTTGAGCAGTTCTTC. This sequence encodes CASSLSGVEQFF.

The CDR3 DNA is TGTGCCAGCTCACCACCGGGGAGAGGGGCCAACGTCCTGACTTTC. This translates into CASSPPGRGANVLTF. V and J are TRBV18 and TRBJ2-6; D is perhaps TRBD2 (5 bases). V lost 0 bases and J lost 4, with 7 bases in between. The CDR3 loop spans 15 amino acids. Germline lookup yields CDR1 KGHSH and CDR2 LQKENI.

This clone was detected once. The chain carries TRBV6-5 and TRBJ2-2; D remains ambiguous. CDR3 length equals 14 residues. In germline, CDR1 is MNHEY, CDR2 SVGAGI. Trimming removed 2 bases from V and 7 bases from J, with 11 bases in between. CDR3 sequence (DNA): TGTGCCAGCAGTTACGGTTGGCGGCACGGGGAGCTGTTTTTT. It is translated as CASSYGWRHGELFF.

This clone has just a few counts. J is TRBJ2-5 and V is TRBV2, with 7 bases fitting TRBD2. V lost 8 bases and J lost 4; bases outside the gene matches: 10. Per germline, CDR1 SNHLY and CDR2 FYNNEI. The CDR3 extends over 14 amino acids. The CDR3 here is CASRGSRGGETQYF. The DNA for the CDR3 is TGTGCCAGCCGGGGTTCGCGCGGGGGAGAGACCCAGTACTTC. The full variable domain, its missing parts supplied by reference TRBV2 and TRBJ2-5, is EPEVTQTPSHQVTQMGQEVILRCVPISNHLYFYWYRQILGQKVEFLVSFYNNEISEKSEIFDDQFSVERPDGSNFTLKIRSTKLEDSAMYFCASRGSRGGETQYFGPGTRLLVL.

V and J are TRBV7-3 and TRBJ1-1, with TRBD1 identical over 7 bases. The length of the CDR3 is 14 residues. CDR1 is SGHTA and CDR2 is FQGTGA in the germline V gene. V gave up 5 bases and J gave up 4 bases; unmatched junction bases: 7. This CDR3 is CASSATGVPTEAFF. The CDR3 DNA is TGTGCCAGCAGCGCCACAGGGGTACCCACTGAAGCTTTCTTT.

CDR3 coding DNA: TGTGCCAGCAGCCCATCTAGCGGGAATAACAATGAGCAGTTCTTC. It codes for CASSPSSGNNNEQFF. The chain carries TRBV5-4 and TRBJ2-1; 9 positions agree with TRBD2. With V trimmed by 4 bases and J by 5 bases, 7 bases remained unmatched. The CDR3 is 15 amino acids. Germline V gene data show CDR1 as SGHNT and CDR2 as YYREEE (reference sequence).

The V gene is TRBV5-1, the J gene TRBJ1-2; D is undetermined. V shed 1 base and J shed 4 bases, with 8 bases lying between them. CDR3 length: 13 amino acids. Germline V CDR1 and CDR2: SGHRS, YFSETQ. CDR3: CASSLSSFYGYTF. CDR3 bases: TGCGCCAGCAGCTTGAGTAGTTTCTATGGCTACACCTTC. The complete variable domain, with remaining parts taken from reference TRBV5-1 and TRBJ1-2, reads KAGVTQTPRYLIKTRGQQVTLSCSPISGHRSVSWYQQTPGQGLQFLFEYFSETQRNKGNFPGRFSGRQFSNSRSEMNVSTLELGDSALYLCASSLSSFYGYTFGSGTRLTVV.

CDR3 DNA sequence: TGTGCCAGCAGTTACAACAAATTCTCCTACGAGCAGTACTTC. Protein product: CASSYNKFSYEQYF. The chain is built from TRBV6-6 and TRBJ2-7, with D unresolved. The germline V and J ends were trimmed by 2 bases and 0 bases, with 8 bases remaining between them. Germline V gene lookup returns CDR1 MNHNY and CDR2 SVGAGI (reference sequence). The CDR3 sequence is 14 residues long.

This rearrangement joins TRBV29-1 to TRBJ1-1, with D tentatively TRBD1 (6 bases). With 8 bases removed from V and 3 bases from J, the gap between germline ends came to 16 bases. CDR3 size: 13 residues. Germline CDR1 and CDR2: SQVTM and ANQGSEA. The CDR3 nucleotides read TGCAGCATACAAGGGGGGTCGTACACTGAAGCTTTCTTT. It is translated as CSIQGGSYTEAFF.

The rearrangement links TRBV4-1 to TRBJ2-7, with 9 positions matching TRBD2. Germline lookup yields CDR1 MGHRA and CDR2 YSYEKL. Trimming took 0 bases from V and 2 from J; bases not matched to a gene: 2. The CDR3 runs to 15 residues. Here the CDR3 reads CASSQELAGTYEQYF. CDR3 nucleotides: TGCGCCAGCAGCCAAGAGCTAGCGGGAACCTACGAGCAGTACTTC.

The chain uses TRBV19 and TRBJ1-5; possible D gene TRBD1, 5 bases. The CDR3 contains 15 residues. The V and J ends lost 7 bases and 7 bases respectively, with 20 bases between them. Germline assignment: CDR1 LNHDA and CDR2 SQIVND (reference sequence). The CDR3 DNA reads TGTGCCAGTAACCAACTAGTGCGGGACTCACAGCCCCAGCATTTT. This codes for CASNQLVRDSQPQHF.

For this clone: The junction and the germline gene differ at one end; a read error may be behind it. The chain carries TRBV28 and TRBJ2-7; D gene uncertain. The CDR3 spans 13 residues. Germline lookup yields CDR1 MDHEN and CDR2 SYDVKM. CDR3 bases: TGTGCCAGCAGTTTATTAGCCGACTGGCAGTTCTCTTTC. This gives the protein CASSLLADWQFSF.